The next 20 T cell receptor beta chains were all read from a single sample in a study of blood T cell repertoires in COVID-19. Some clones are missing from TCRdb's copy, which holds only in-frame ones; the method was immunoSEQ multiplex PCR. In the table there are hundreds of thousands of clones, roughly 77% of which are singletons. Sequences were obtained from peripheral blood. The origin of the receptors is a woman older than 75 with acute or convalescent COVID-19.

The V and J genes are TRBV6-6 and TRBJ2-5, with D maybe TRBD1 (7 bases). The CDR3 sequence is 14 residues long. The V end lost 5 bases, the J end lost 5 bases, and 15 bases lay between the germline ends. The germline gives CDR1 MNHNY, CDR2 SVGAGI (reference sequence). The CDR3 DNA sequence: TGTGCCAGCAGTACCGGTCAGGGGGGCGAGACCCAGTACTTC. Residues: CASSTGQGGETQYF.

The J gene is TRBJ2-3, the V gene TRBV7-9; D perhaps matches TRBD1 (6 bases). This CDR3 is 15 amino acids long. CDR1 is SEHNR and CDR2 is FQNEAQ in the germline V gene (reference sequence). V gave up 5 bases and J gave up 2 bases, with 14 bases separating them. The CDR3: CASSAGQTNTDTQYF. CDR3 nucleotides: TGTGCCAGCAGCGCCGGACAGACAAACACAGATACGCAGTATTTT.

The CDR3 spells CASSLTTNYGYTF. In nucleotides, the CDR3 is TGTGCCAGCAGCTTAACTACTAACTATGGCTACACCTTC. This sequence joins TRBV6-5 and TRBJ1-2; no reliable D call. V was clipped by 6 bases and J by 0 bases, with 8 bases between them. The CDR3 covers 13 residues. Germline V gene lookup returns CDR1 MNHEY and CDR2 SVGAGI.

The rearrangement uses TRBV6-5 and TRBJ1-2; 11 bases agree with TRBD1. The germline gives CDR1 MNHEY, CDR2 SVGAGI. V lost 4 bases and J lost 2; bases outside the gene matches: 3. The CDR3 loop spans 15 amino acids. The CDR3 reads CASSSGDRGNYGYTF. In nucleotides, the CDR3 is TGTGCCAGCAGTTCGGGGGACAGGGGGAACTATGGCTACACCTTC.

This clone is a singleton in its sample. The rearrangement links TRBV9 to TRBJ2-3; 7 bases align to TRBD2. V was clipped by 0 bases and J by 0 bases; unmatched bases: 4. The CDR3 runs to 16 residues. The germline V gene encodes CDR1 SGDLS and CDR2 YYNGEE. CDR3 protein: CASSVAPAGSTDTQYF. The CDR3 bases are TGTGCCAGCAGCGTAGCTCCAGCGGGGAGCACAGATACGCAGTATTTT.

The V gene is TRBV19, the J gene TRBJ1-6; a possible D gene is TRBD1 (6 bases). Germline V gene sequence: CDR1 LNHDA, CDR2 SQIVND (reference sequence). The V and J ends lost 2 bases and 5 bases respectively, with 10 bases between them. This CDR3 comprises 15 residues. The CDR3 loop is CASSITGTNNSPLHF. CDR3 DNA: TGTGCCAGTAGTATAACCGGGACAAATAATTCACCCCTCCACTTT.

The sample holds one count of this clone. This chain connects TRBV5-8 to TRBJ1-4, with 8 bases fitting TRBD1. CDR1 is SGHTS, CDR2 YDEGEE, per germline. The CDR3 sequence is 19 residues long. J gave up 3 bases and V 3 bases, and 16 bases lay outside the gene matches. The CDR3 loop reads CASSSGTGPDQLANEKLFF. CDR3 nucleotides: TGTGCCAGCAGCTCTGGGACAGGCCCTGACCAGCTCGCTAATGAAAAACTGTTTTTT.

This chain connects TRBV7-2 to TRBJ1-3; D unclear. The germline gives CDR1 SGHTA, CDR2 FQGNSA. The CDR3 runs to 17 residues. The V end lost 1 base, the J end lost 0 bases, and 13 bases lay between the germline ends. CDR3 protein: CASSLGPGTISGNTIYF. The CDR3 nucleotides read TGTGCCAGCAGCTTAGGGCCAGGTACGATCTCTGGAAACACCATATATTTT.

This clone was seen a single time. The CDR3 region is CAWSTGNYGYTF. The CDR3 region has the DNA TGTGCCTGGTCCACAGGGAACTATGGCTACACCTTC. V gene TRBV30 combines with J gene TRBJ1-2; D perhaps matches TRBD1 (6 bases). Trimming shortened V by 5 bases and J by 2 bases, and 9 bases separated the two germline ends. CDR1 and CDR2 (germline): GTSNPN, SVGIG (reference sequence). This CDR3 comprises 12 residues.

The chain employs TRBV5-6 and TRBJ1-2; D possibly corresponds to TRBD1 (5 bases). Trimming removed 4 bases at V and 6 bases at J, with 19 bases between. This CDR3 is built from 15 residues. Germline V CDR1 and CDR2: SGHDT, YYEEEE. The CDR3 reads CASSRQATDRDGYTF. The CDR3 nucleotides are TGTGCCAGCAGCAGGCAAGCTACAGACAGAGATGGCTACACCTTC.

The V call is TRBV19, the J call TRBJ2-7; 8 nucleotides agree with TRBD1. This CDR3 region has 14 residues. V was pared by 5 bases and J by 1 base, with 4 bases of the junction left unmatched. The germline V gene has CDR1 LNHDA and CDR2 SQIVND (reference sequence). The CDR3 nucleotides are TGTGCCAGTAGTCCCGGGGACAGGTCCTACGAGCAGTACTTC. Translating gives CASSPGDRSYEQYF.

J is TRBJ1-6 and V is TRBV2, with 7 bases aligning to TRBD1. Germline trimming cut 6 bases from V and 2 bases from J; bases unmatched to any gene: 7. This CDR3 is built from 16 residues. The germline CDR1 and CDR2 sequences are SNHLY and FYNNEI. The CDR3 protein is CASSFQGTAYNSPLHF. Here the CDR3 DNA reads TGTGCCAGCAGCTTTCAAGGGACAGCCTATAATTCACCCCTCCACTTT.

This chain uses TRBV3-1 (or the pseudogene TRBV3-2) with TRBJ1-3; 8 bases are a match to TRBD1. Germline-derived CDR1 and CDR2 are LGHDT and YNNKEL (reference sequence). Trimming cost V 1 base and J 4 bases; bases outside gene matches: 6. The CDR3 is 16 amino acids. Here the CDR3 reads CASSQAGGAGGNTIYF. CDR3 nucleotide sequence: TGTGCCAGCAGCCAAGCAGGGGGCGCGGGAGGAAACACCATATATTTT.

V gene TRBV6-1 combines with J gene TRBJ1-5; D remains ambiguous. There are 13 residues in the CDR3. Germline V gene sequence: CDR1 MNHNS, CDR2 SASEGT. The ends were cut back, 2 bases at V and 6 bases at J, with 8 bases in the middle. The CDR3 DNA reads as TGTGCCAGCAGTGAAATCCGGGGTCAGCCCCAGCATTTT. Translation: CASSEIRGQPQHF.

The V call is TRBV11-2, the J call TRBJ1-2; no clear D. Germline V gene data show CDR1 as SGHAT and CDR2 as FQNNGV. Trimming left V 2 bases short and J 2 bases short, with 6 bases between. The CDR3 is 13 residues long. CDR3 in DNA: TGTGCCAGCAGCTTATACTCAAACTATGGCTACACCTTC. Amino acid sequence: CASSLYSNYGYTF.

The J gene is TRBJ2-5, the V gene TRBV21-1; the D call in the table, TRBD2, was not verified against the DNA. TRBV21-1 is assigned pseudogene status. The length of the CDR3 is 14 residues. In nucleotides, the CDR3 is TGTGCCAGCAGCAAGAGCGGGGGGGCCTTTTCCCAGTACTTC. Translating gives CASSKSGGAFSQYF.

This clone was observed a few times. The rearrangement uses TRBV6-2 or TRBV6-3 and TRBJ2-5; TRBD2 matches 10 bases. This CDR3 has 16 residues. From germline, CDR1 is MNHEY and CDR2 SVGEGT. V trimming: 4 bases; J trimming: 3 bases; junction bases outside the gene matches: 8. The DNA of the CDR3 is TGTGCCAGCAGTTCAGGCCTAGCGGGGGAAAAAGAGACCCAGTACTTC. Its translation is CASSSGLAGEKETQYF.

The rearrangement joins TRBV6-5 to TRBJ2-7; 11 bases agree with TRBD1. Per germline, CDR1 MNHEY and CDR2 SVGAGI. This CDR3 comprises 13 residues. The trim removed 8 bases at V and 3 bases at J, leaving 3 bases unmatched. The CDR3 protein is CASGTGGFYEQYF. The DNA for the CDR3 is TGTGCCAGCGGGACAGGGGGATTCTACGAGCAGTACTTC.

The CDR3 is CASSLTGTMMYEQYF. The CDR3 DNA follows: TGTGCCAGCTCACTGACCGGGACTATGATGTACGAGCAGTACTTC. The V gene is TRBV18, the J gene TRBJ2-7, with 7 bases aligning to TRBD2. The CDR3 is 15 residues long. Germline V gives CDR1 KGHSH, CDR2 LQKENI. The V segment lost 4 bases and the J segment 4 bases; nucleotides outside the gene matches: 10.

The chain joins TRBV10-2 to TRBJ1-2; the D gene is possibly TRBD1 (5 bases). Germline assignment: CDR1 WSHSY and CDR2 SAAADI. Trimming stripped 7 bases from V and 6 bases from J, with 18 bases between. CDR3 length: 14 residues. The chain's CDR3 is CASTAARVGDGYTF. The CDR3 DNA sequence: TGCGCCAGCACCGCCGCCAGGGTCGGAGATGGCTACACCTTC.